This passage covers 20 T cell receptor beta chains from one sample sequenced in a study of shared clonotypes between healthy human individuals. This table comes from immunoSEQ multiplex PCR, and its TCRdb copy is limited to in-frame clones, with some not included. The sample holds about 580,000 clones; roughly 98% are singletons and the top ten take 0.3%. Terminally differentiated effector memory CD45RA+ cells were excluded from the naive CD8 cells, which were CD45RO-negative and positively selected for CCR7. Sequenced: naive CD8+ T cells sorted from blood. Receptor source: a man in his thirties or forties in good health.

On this clone itself: The same CDR3 is also encoded by other DNA sequences in this sample. The chain has TRBV7-6 and TRBJ2-7; D is uncertain. Trimming took off 0 bases at V and 1 base at J, with 7 bases between the two ends. Germline assignment: CDR1 SGHVS and CDR2 FNYEAQ. CDR3 length equals 14 residues. CDR3 coding DNA: TGTGCCAGCAGCTTAGCGGGCGGTTCCTACGAGCAGTACTTC. It is translated as CASSLAGGSYEQYF. The full variable domain, with the rest looked up from reference TRBV7-6 and TRBJ2-7, is GAGVSQSPRYKVTKRGQDVALRCDPISGHVSLYWYRQALGQGPEFLTYFNYEAQQDKSGLPNDRFSAERPEGSISTLTIQRTEQRDSAMYRCASSLAGGSYEQYFGPGTRLTVT.

The chain couples TRBV15 to TRBJ2-1; TRBD2 matches 8 bases. V gave up 0 bases and J gave up 6 bases; unmatched junction bases: 10. Per the germline V gene, CDR1 is LNHNV and CDR2 is YYDKDF (reference sequence). This CDR3 spans 17 amino acids. CDR3: CATSRDSWREELNEQFF. The CDR3, as DNA: TGTGCCACCAGCAGAGATTCGTGGCGGGAGGAACTCAATGAGCAGTTCTTC.

This clone appeared a single time. V gene TRBV10-3 combines with J gene TRBJ1-1, with D perhaps TRBD1 (5 bases). The germline V gene has CDR1 ENHRY and CDR2 SYGVKD. This CDR3 has 13 residues. V was cut by 0 bases and J by 10 bases, with 12 bases left in between. Here the CDR3 reads CAISESAGNVAFF. The CDR3 coding sequence is TGTGCCATCAGTGAGTCCGCAGGGAACGTAGCTTTCTTT.

The gene calls are TRBV7-2 and TRBJ2-3; 7 positions match TRBD2. There are 16 residues in the CDR3. Germline trimming cut 7 bases from V and 2 bases from J; bases unmatched to any gene: 12. In germline, CDR1 is SGHTA, CDR2 FQGNSA. The CDR3 reads CASKSMWEGVTDTQYF. In DNA, the CDR3 is TGTGCCAGCAAGTCGATGTGGGAGGGTGTCACAGATACGCAGTATTTT.

This sequence joins TRBV6-5 and TRBJ2-7; 9 positions match TRBD2. Germline V gives CDR1 MNHEY, CDR2 SVGAGI. The CDR3 runs 15 residues. The V gene end was trimmed by 4 bases and the J gene end by 2 bases; junction bases not matched to a gene: 6. CDR3 nucleotide sequence: TGTGCCAGCAGTTTGGTAGCGGGGGTTCCCTACGAGCAGTACTTC. It encodes CASSLVAGVPYEQYF.

The chain employs TRBV6-5 and TRBJ2-1, with 7 bases aligning to TRBD2. J lost 8 bases, V lost 6 bases, and 10 bases had no gene match. Germline-derived CDR1 and CDR2 are MNHEY and SVGAGI. The CDR3 length is 14 residues. CDR3 residues: CASSYGLAAHEQFF. CDR3 sequence (DNA): TGTGCCAGCAGCTACGGCCTAGCGGCTCATGAGCAGTTCTTC.

The chain recombines TRBV7-3 with TRBJ2-3, with 13 nucleotides matching TRBD2. Germline loops: CDR1 SGHTA, CDR2 FQGTGA. J lost 6 bases, V lost 2 bases, and 8 bases had no gene match. There are 17 residues in the CDR3. This CDR3 reads CASSLGLAGVGSDTQYF. CDR3 nucleotides: TGTGCCAGCAGCTTAGGACTAGCGGGAGTGGGGTCGGATACGCAGTATTTT. Together with reference TRBV7-3 and TRBJ2-3, the CDR3 gives the full variable domain: GAGVSQTPSNKVTEKGKYVELRCDPISGHTALYWYRQSLGQGPEFLIYFQGTGAADDSGLPNDRFFAVRPEGSVSTLKIQRTERGDSAVYLCASSLGLAGVGSDTQYFGPGTRLTVL.

The rearrangement uses TRBV4-3 and TRBJ2-7; TRBD1 or TRBD2 may be the D gene (5 bases each). Germline V gene lookup returns CDR1 LGHNA and CDR2 YSLEER. This CDR3 has 15 amino acids. With 2 bases removed from V and 7 bases from J, the gap between germline ends came to 18 bases. CDR3 amino acids: CASSQLWGPGFEQYF. As DNA, the CDR3 is TGCGCCAGCAGCCAACTATGGGGACCAGGGTTTGAGCAGTACTTC.

A remark on this clone: Other DNA sequences from this sample encode an identical CDR3 as well. CDR3 DNA: TGTGCCAGCAGTCTCCGGGACCGCTCCTACGAGCAGTACTTC. It specifies CASSLRDRSYEQYF. The J gene is TRBJ2-7, the V gene TRBV27; D possibly uses TRBD1 or TRBD2 (5 bases each). The CDR3 length is 14 residues. Between the trimmed V and J ends, which lost 5 bases and 0 bases, there was a span of 11 bases. Germline loops: CDR1 MNHEY, CDR2 SMNVEV (reference sequence).

This chain joins TRBV28 and TRBJ2-7; 12 bases agree with TRBD2. The CDR3 runs to 14 residues. CDR1 is MDHEN and CDR2 is SYDVKM in the germline V gene. V dropped 5 bases and J dropped 4; count of bases not matched to a gene: 3. For the CDR3, the DNA is TGTGCCAGCAGTCCGACTAGCGGGAGTTACGAGCAGTACTTC. It is translated as CASSPTSGSYEQYF.

This CDR3 is CAWNQGITNTEAFF. As DNA, the CDR3 is TGTGCCTGGAATCAGGGGATCACGAACACTGAAGCTTTCTTT. The chain uses TRBV30 and TRBJ1-1, with D perhaps matching TRBD1 (6 bases). V lost 4 bases and J lost 1, with 13 bases in between. The V gene's germline CDR1 is GTSNPN and CDR2 SVGIG (reference sequence). This CDR3 region has 14 residues.

The chain employs TRBV27 and TRBJ1-4; TRBD1 matches at 8 bases. The CDR3 loop spans 14 amino acids. Germline V gene data show CDR1 as MNHEY and CDR2 as SMNVEV (reference sequence). The trim removed 6 bases at V and 8 bases at J, leaving 8 bases unmatched. The CDR3 loop reads CASRLTGAAEKLFF. The CDR3 DNA is TGTGCCAGCAGGTTGACAGGGGCTGCCGAAAAACTGTTTTTT.

The table lists this clone with a count of one. The rearrangement joins TRBV5-6 to TRBJ2-7; TRBD2 matches at 9 bases. The CDR3 contains 14 residues. V shed 0 bases and J 3 bases; nucleotides not matched to a gene: 1. CDR1 and CDR2 (germline): SGHDT, YYEEEE. CDR3: CASSLGLADYEQYF. CDR3 in DNA: TGTGCCAGCAGCTTGGGACTAGCGGACTACGAGCAGTACTTC. Looking up the rest from reference TRBV5-6 and TRBJ2-7 gives the full variable domain: DAGVTQSPTHLIKTRGQQVTLRCSPKSGHDTVSWYQQALGQGPQFIFQYYEEEERQRGNFPDRFSGHQFPNYSSELNVNALLLGDSALYLCASSLGLADYEQYFGPGTRLTVT.

The V call is TRBV7-9, the J call TRBJ2-7, with D hard to call. This CDR3 contains 12 residues. V lost 1 base, J lost 5 bases, and 6 bases lay in between. Germline CDR1 and CDR2: SEHNR and FQNEAQ (reference sequence). The CDR3 region has the DNA TGTGCCAGCAGCTTAGTGGTGGACGAGCAGTACTTC. Its protein product is CASSLVVDEQYF.

V and J are TRBV7-2 and TRBJ2-5; D is unclear. This CDR3 has 17 residues. CDR1 is SGHTA and CDR2 is FQGNSA in the germline V gene. Trimming cost V 4 bases and J 5 bases, with 23 bases left between them. This CDR3 reads CASSSTTHGRADETQYF. The DNA of the CDR3 is TGTGCCAGCAGCTCAACCACACACGGACGGGCGGACGAGACCCAGTACTTC.

The chain carries TRBV4-1 and TRBJ2-7; no firm D call. Trimming shortened V by 6 bases and J by 5 bases, and 14 bases separated the two germline ends. CDR1 and CDR2 (germline): MGHRA, YSYEKL. The CDR3 is made up of 13 amino acids. The CDR3: CASSRAPADEQYF. Here the CDR3 DNA reads TGCGCCAGCAGTAGGGCCCCTGCCGACGAGCAGTACTTC.

This clone was recorded only once. The CDR3 DNA sequence: TGTGCCAGCAGTTCCGGAAATACAGGGTTAAGGCCCCAGCATTTT. Amino acids: CASSSGNTGLRPQHF. The V call is TRBV27, the J call TRBJ1-5, with D possibly matching TRBD1 (6 bases). V was pared by 4 bases and J by 9 bases, with 19 bases between. The CDR3 sequence is 15 residues long. Germline V gene data show CDR1 as MNHEY and CDR2 as SMNVEV (reference sequence).

J is TRBJ2-7 and V is TRBV7-9, with D maybe TRBD2 (6 bases). The V and J ends lost 3 bases and 1 base respectively, with 16 bases between them. Per the germline V gene, CDR1 is SEHNR and CDR2 is FQNEAQ (reference sequence). CDR3 length equals 16 residues. Here the CDR3 reads CASSLGRPGLSYEQYF. The CDR3 DNA sequence: TGTGCCAGCAGCTTGGGTAGACCGGGACTTTCCTACGAGCAGTACTTC.

The rearrangement links TRBV13 to TRBJ1-5, with 7 nucleotides matching TRBD1. The CDR3 totals 15 residues. Germline lookup yields CDR1 PRHDT and CDR2 FYEKMQ (reference sequence). Trimming cost V 3 bases and J 6 bases; bases outside gene matches: 8. The CDR3 loop is CASSFGRGEGQPQHF. The DNA for the CDR3 is TGTGCCAGCAGCTTCGGCAGGGGGGAAGGTCAGCCCCAGCATTTT.

The V call is TRBV9, the J call TRBJ2-4; TRBD1 agrees at 9 bases. The CDR3 loop spans 14 amino acids. V shed 0 bases, J shed 5 bases, and the junction held 0 bases outside the gene matches. The germline V gene encodes CDR1 SGDLS and CDR2 YYNGEE. CDR3 coding DNA: TGTGCCAGCAGCGTAGGGGACAGGGAAAACATTCAGTACTTC. It encodes CASSVGDRENIQYF.